This T cell receptor (beta chain) was retrieved from a study of PD-1 blockade in classical Hodgkin lymphoma. Here immunoSEQ multiplex PCR was the method, and the copy in TCRdb shows in-frame clones only, minus some. The data show about 12,000 clones, 70% to 85% seen once. All trial patients relapsed after autologous stem cell transplantation. CD4+ T cells were purified from thawed PBMCs by negative selection. This CDR3 region has 15 residues. Germline values: CDR1 LNHDA, CDR2 SQIVND (reference sequence). The V end lost 5 bases, the J end lost 5 bases, and 16 bases lay between the germline ends. The V gene is TRBV19, the J gene TRBJ1-5; D not resolved. The sequence was obtained from a human donor with classical Hodgkin lymphoma. The sequencing here drew on CD4+ T cells from blood, taken at baseline. The CDR3 nucleotides are TGTGCCAGTAGTCCCTGGGCCCGAGGGTATCAGCCCCAGCATTTT. This sequence encodes CASSPWARGYQPQHF.